The next 10 T cell receptor beta chains were all read from a single sample in a study of blood T cell repertoires in COVID-19. The protocol was immunoSEQ multiplex PCR, while the TCRdb copy is restricted to in-frame clones and leaves out a portion. This table has about 110,000 clones, just over 85% appearing once. The sequencing sample was made of peripheral blood. All receptors derive from a human donor in a cohort sampled during active COVID-19.

The rearrangement links TRBV5-1 to TRBJ1-1; 10 bases align to TRBD1. With V trimmed by 4 bases and J by 5 bases, 14 bases remained unmatched. The CDR3 extends over 17 amino acids. Germline values: CDR1 SGHRS, CDR2 YFSETQ. The CDR3, as DNA: TGCGCCAGCAGCATGTTAACTTTGGGACAGGGGAGGACTGAAGCTTTCTTT. Translation: CASSMLTLGQGRTEAFF. Using reference TRBV5-1 and TRBJ1-1 for the parts outside the CDR3, the full variable domain is KAGVTQTPRYLIKTRGQQVTLSCSPISGHRSVSWYQQTPGQGLQFLFEYFSETQRNKGNFPGRFSGRQFSNSRSEMNVSTLELGDSALYLCASSMLTLGQGRTEAFFGQGTRLTVV.

This clone has more than one count but fewer than ten. V gene TRBV4-1 combines with J gene TRBJ1-2, with D possibly matching TRBD1 (6 bases). Trimming removed 5 bases from V and 3 bases from J, with 22 bases in between. The CDR3 sequence is 17 residues long. CDR1 MGHRA and CDR2 YSYEKL come from the germline V gene. The CDR3 here is CASSYETGQNFHYGYTF. CDR3 coding DNA: TGCGCCAGCAGCTACGAGACCGGACAGAACTTCCACTATGGCTACACCTTC.

The chain joins TRBV6-6 to TRBJ2-7; 10 nucleotides line up with TRBD1. The CDR3 loop spans 17 amino acids. Germline V CDR1 and CDR2: MNHNY, SVGAGI (reference sequence). V lost 5 bases, J lost 4 bases, and 14 bases stayed unmatched. DNA for the CDR3: TGTGCCAGCAGTCCTTCCTTCGGGGACAGGGGAAGGTACGAGCAGTACTTC. Protein: CASSPSFGDRGRYEQYF.

The CDR3 DNA reads TGTGCCAGCAGCTTAGCCGACAGCAGCTACGAGCAGTACTTC. This sequence encodes CASSLADSSYEQYF. V and J are TRBV7-8 and TRBJ2-7; a weak D match, TRBD1 (5 bases). CDR3 length: 14 amino acids. The germline gives CDR1 SGHVS, CDR2 FQNEAQ. Deletions cut 0 bases from V and 3 bases from J, with 9 bases between. Complete variable domain (other parts from reference TRBV7-8 and TRBJ2-7): GAGVSQSPRYKVAKRGQDVALRCDPISGHVSLFWYQQALGQGPEFLTYFQNEAQLDKSGLPSDRFFAERPEGSVSTLKIQRTQQEDSAVYLCASSLADSSYEQYFGPGTRLTVT.

The chain uses TRBV7-8 and TRBJ1-4; D call uncertain. The CDR3 sequence is 16 residues long. The V and J ends lost 9 bases and 4 bases respectively, with 21 bases between them. Per the germline V gene, CDR1 is SGHVS and CDR2 is FQNEAQ. The CDR3 loop reads CASLPGTPSGNEKLFF. In DNA form, the CDR3 reads TGTGCCAGTCTCCCGGGAACACCAAGTGGTAATGAAAAACTGTTTTTT. Full variable domain (remainder filled in from reference TRBV7-8 and TRBJ1-4): GAGVSQSPRYKVAKRGQDVALRCDPISGHVSLFWYQQALGQGPEFLTYFQNEAQLDKSGLPSDRFFAERPEGSVSTLKIQRTQQEDSAVYLCASLPGTPSGNEKLFFGSGTQLSVL.

This chain joins TRBV7-9 and TRBJ2-3; D uncertain. This CDR3 region has 14 residues. Germline-derived CDR1 and CDR2 are SEHNR and FQNEAQ (reference sequence). Trimming removed 0 bases from V and 3 bases from J, with 7 bases in between. The CDR3 DNA reads TGTGCCAGCAGCTTAGCGGAGACTACAGATACGCAGTATTTT. Translation gives CASSLAETTDTQYF.

This clone was seen once. The chain links TRBV7-8 to TRBJ2-1, with D hard to call. V was clipped by 1 base and J by 3 bases, with 10 bases between them. The CDR3 length is 15 residues. CDR1 and CDR2 from the germline V gene are SGHVS and FQNEAQ. Here the CDR3 reads CASSLGVSNYNEQFF. In DNA form, the CDR3 reads TGTGCCAGCAGCTTAGGGGTTAGCAACTACAATGAGCAGTTCTTC.

A word on this clone: This sample also contains other DNA sequences that code for the same CDR3. This chain connects TRBV19 to TRBJ2-7; 7 nucleotides agree with TRBD1. This CDR3 is 14 amino acids long. Germline CDR1 and CDR2: LNHDA and SQIVND (reference sequence). The ends lost 6 bases at V and 0 bases at J; junction bases unmatched: 5. CDR3 bases: TGTGCCAGTAGCCTGACAGGGAGCTCCTACGAGCAGTACTTC. Translated, it gives CASSLTGSSYEQYF.

The CDR3 DNA follows: TGCGCCAGCAGCTTGGGGGACAGGGCCTCTCACGAGCAGTACTTC. Its protein is CASSLGDRASHEQYF. The rearrangement uses TRBV5-1 and TRBJ2-7; 9 nucleotides match TRBD1. CDR3 length: 15 residues. CDR1 is SGHRS and CDR2 is YFSETQ in the germline V gene. With 0 bases clipped from V and 5 bases from J, the junction kept 6 bases outside the gene matches. The full variable domain, with the rest looked up from reference TRBV5-1 and TRBJ2-7, is KAGVTQTPRYLIKTRGQQVTLSCSPISGHRSVSWYQQTPGQGLQFLFEYFSETQRNKGNFPGRFSGRQFSNSRSEMNVSTLELGDSALYLCASSLGDRASHEQYFGPGTRLTVT.

The rearrangement uses TRBV19 and TRBJ2-5; 9 bases are shared with TRBD2. This CDR3 is 13 amino acids long. CDR1 is LNHDA and CDR2 is SQIVND in the germline V gene (reference sequence). V was clipped by 6 bases and J by 4 bases; unmatched bases: 3. The DNA of the CDR3 is TGTGCCAGTAGCGGCGGGAGGGGAGAGACCCAGTACTTC. This sequence encodes CASSGGRGETQYF.